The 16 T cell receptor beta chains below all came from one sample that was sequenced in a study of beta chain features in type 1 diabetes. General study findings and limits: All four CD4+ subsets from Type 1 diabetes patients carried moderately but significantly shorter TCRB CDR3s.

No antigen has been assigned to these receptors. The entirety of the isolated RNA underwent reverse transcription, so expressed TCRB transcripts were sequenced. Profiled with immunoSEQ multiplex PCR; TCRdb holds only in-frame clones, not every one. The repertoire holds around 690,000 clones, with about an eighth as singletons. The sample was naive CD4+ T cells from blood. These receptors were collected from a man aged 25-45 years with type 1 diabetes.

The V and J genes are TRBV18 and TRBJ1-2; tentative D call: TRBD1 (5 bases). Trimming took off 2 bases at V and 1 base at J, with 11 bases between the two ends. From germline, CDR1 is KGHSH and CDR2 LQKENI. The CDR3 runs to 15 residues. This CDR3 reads CASSPSQGDNYGYTF. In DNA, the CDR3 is TGTGCCAGCTCACCAAGTCAGGGAGATAACTATGGCTACACCTTC.

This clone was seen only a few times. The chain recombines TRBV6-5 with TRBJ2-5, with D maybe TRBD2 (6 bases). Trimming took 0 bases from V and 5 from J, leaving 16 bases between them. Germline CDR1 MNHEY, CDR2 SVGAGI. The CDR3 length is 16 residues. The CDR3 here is CASSYSGGGNYETQYF. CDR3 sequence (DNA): TGTGCCAGCAGTTACTCGGGGGGAGGAAACTATGAGACCCAGTACTTC.

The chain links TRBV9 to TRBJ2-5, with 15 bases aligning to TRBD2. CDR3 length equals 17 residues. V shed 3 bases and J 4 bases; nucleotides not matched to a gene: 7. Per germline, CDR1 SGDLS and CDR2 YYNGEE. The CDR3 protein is CASSDRTSGGAGETQYF. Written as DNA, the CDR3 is TGTGCCAGCAGCGATCGGACTAGCGGGGGGGCCGGAGAGACCCAGTACTTC.

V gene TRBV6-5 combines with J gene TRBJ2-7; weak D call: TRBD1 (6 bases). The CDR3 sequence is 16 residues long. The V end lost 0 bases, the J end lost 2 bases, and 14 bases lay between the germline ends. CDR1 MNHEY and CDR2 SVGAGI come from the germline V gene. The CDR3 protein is CASSYSGHLSTYEQYF. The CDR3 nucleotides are TGTGCCAGCAGTTACTCGGGACATCTTTCCACCTACGAGCAGTACTTC.

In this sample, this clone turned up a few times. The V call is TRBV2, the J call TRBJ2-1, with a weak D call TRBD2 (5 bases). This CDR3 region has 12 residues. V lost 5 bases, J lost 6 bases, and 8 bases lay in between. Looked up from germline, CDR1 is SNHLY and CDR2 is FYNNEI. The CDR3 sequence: CASSRGSNEQFF. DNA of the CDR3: TGTGCCAGCAGTCGAGGGAGCAATGAGCAGTTCTTC.

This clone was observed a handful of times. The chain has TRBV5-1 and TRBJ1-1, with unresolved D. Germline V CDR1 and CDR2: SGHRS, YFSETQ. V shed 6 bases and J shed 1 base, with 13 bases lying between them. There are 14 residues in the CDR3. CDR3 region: CASTMTRQNTEAFF. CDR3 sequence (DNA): TGCGCCAGCACCATGACACGGCAGAACACTGAAGCTTTCTTT. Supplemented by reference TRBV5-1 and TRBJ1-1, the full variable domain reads KAGVTQTPRYLIKTRGQQVTLSCSPISGHRSVSWYQQTPGQGLQFLFEYFSETQRNKGNFPGRFSGRQFSNSRSEMNVSTLELGDSALYLCASTMTRQNTEAFFGQGTRLTVV.

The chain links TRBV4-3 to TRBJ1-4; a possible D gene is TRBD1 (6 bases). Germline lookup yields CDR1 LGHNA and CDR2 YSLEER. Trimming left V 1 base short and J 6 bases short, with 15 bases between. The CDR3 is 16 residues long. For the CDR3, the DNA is TGCGCCAGCAGCCAAGGGGGGGGGCAGTCGGATGAAAAACTGTTTTTT. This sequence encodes CASSQGGGQSDEKLFF.

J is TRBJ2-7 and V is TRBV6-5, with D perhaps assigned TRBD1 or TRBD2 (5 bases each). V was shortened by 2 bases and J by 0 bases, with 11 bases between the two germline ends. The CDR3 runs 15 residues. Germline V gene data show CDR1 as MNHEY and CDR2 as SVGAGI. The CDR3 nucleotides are TGTGCCAGCAGTTACCAGGGTGGGAGCTCCTACGAGCAGTACTTC. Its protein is CASSYQGGSSYEQYF.

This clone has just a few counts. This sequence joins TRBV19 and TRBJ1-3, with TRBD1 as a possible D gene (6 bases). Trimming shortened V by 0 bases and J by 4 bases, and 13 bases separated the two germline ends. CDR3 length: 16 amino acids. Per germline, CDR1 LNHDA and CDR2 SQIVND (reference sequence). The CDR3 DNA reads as TGTGCCAGTAGTATAGATGGGGGGACAACCGGAAACACCATATATTTT. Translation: CASSIDGGTTGNTIYF. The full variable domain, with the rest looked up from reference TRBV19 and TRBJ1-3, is DGGITQSPKYLFRKEGQNVTLSCEQNLNHDAMYWYRQDPGQGLRLIYYSQIVNDFQKGDIAEGYSVSREKKESFPLTVTSAQKNPTAFYLCASSIDGGTTGNTIYFGEGSWLTVV.

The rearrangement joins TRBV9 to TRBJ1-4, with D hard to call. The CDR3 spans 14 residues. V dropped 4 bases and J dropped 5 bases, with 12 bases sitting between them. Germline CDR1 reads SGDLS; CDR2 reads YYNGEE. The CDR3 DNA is TGTGCCAGCAGCACCCGACAAGGAAATGAAAAACTGTTTTTT. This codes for CASSTRQGNEKLFF.

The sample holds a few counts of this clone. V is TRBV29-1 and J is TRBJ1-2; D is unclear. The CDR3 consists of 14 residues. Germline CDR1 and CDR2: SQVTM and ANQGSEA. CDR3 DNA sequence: TGCAGTACGACGGGCAGAACAGCTAACTATGGCTACACCTTC. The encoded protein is CSTTGRTANYGYTF.

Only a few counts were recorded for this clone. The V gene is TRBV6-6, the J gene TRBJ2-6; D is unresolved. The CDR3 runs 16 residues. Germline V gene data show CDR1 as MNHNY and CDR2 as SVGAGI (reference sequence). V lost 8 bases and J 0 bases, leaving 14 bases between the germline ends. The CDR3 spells CASGTGRVSGANVLTF. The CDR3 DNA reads TGTGCCAGCGGAACCGGTCGGGTCTCTGGGGCCAACGTCCTGACTTTC.

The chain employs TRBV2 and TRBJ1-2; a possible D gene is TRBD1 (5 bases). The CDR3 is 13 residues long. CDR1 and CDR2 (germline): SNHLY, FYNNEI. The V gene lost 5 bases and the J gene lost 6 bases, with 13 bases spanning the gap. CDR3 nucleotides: TGTGCCAGCAGTTCTACAGGATCCCATGGCTACACCTTC. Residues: CASSSTGSHGYTF.

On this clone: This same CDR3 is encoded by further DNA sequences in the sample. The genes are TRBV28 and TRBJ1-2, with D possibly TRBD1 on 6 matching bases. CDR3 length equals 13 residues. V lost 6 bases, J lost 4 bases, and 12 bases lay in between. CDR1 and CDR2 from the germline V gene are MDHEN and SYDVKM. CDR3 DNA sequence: TGTGCCAGCAGCTTGGGACACCTCTATGGCTACACCTTC. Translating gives CASSLGHLYGYTF.

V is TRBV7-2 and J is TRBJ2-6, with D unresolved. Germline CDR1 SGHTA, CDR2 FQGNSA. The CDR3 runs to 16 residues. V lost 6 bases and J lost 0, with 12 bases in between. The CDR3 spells CASRGRALSGANVLTF. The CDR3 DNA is TGTGCCAGCAGGGGCCGGGCCCTCTCTGGGGCCAACGTCCTGACTTTC.

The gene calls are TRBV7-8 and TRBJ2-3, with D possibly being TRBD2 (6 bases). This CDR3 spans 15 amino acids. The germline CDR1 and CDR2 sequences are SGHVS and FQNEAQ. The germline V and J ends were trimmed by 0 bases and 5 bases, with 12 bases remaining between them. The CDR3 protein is CASSLALVGRDTQYF. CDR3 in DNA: TGTGCCAGCAGCTTAGCGCTGGTCGGGAGAGATACGCAGTATTTT.